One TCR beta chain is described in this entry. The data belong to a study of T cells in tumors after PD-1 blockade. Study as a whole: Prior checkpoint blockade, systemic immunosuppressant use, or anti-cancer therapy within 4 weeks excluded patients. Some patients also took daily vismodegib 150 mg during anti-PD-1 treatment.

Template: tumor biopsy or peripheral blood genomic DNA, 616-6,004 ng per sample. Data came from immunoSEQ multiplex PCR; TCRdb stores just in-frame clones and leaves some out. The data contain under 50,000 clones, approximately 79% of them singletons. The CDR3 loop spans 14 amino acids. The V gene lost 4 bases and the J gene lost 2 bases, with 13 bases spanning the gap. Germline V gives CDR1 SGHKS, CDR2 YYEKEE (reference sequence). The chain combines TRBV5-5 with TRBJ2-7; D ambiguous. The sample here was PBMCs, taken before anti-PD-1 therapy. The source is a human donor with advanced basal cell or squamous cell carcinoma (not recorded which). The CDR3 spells CASSLNAEAYEQYF. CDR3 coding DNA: TGTGCCAGCAGCCTGAACGCTGAGGCCTACGAGCAGTACTTC. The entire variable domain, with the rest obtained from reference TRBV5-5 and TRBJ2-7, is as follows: DAGVTQSPTHLIKTRGQQVTLRCSPISGHKSVSWYQQVLGQGPQFIFQYYEKEERGRGNFPDRFSARQFPNYSSELNVNALLLGDSALYLCASSLNAEAYEQYFGPGTRLTVT.